The clone carrying this T cell receptor beta chain was observed a handful of times. These data belong to a study of blood T cell repertoires in COVID-19. Across the whole study: The samples span acute and convalescent COVID-19 from the United States, Italy and Spain. T cells, B-cell-depleted T cells, or PBMCs provided the cDNA or gDNA that served as material.

The length of the CDR3 is 15 residues. Germline CDR1 is SGHTA and CDR2 is FQGNSA. The V and J ends lost 3 bases and 5 bases, in that order; junction bases with no gene match: 7. In the source study's methods: Amplified reference gene primers provided the basis for estimating nucleated cell counts. Sequencing used immunoSEQ multiplex PCR; TCRdb keeps in-frame clones, though not all of them. V and J calls and clone size are as listed in that table; D and trimming were resolved from the DNA. The sample includes over 200,000 clones, around 83% of them seen just once. Sequencing input: peripheral blood. The chain links TRBV7-2 to TRBJ2-5, with TRBD1 matching 9 bases. The clonotype originates from a man aged 35 to 55 with active or convalescent COVID-19. The CDR3 DNA reads TGTGCCAGCAGCTTTGCCGGGACAGGGCCCGAGACCCAGTACTTC. Amino acid sequence: CASSFAGTGPETQYF.